The T cell receptor beta chain under discussion was sequenced for a study of cytomegalovirus exposure and HLA in healthy donors. The overall study: From 150 million to 200 million T cells, an earlier analysis saw roughly 120 million unique TCR beta sequences.

V shed 4 bases and J shed 4 bases, with 14 bases lying between them. Germline CDR1 and CDR2: WSHSY and SAAADI. The CDR3 is 14 residues long. This PCR relied on a set of 60 Vbeta primers and 13 Jbeta primers. Measured with immunoSEQ multiplex PCR; TCRdb has only the in-frame clones, and not every one. The sample lists 100,000 to 150,000 clones; roughly 80% were seen once. Sequencing was carried out using PBMCs. V and J are TRBV10-2 and TRBJ2-7; D possibly corresponds to TRBD2 (5 bases). This receptor was taken from a woman in her forties in good health and CMV-seronegative. In nucleotides, the CDR3 is TGCGCCAGCAGTGCTTTTCCGGAGGAGTACGAGCAGTACTTC. It is translated as CASSAFPEEYEQYF.